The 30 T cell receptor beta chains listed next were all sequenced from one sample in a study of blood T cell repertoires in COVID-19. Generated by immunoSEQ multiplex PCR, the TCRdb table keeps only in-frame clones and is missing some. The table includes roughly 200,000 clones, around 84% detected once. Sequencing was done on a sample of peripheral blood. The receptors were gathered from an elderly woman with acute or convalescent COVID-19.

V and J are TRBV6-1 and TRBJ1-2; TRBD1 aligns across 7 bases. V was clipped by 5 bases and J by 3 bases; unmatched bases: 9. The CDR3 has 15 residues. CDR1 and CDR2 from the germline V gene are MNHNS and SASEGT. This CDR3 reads CASSLTGVSYYGYTF. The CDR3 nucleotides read TGTGCCAGCAGTTTAACAGGGGTATCATACTATGGCTACACCTTC.

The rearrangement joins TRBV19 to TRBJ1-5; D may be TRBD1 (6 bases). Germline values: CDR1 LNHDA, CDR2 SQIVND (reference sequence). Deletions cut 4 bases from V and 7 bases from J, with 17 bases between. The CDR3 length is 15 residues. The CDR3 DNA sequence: TGTGCCAGTAGTAGGCCGGGACATAGTCGCCAGCCCCAGCATTTT. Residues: CASSRPGHSRQPQHF.

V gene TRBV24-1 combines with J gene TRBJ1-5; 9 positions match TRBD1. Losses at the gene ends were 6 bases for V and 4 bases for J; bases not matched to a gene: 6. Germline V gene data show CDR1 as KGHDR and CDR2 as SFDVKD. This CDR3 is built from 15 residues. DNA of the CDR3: TGTGCCACCAGTCCCGACGGACAGGGGAATCAGCCCCAGCATTTT. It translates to CATSPDGQGNQPQHF.

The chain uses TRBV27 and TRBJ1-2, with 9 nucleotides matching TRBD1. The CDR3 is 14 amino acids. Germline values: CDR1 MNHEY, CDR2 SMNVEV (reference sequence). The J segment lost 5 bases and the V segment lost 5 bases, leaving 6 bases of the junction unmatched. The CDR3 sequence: CASSLGQGRYGYTF. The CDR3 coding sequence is TGTGCCAGCAGTCTTGGACAGGGGCGGTATGGCTACACCTTC.

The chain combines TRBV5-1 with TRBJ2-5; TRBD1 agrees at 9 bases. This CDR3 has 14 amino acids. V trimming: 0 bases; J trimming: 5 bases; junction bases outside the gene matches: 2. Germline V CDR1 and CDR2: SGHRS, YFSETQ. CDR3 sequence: CASSLGTGAETQYF. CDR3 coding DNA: TGCGCCAGCAGCTTGGGGACAGGGGCGGAGACCCAGTACTTC.

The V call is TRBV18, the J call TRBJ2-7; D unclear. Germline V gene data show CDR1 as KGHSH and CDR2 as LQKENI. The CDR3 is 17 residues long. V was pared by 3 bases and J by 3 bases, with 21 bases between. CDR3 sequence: CASSPIPRQSNIYEQYF. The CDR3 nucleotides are TGTGCCAGCTCACCGATCCCGAGGCAGTCGAACATCTACGAGCAGTACTTC. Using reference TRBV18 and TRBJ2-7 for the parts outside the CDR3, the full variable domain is NAGVMQNPRHLVRRRGQEARLRCSPMKGHSHVYWYRQLPEEGLKFMVYLQKENIIDESGMPKERFSAEFPKEGPSILRIQQVVRGDSAAYFCASSPIPRQSNIYEQYFGPGTRLTVT.

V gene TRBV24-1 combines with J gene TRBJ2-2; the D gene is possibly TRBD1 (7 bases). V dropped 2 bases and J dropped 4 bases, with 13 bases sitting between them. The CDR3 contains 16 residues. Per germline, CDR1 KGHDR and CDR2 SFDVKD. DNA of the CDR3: TGTGCCACCAGTGATTCCTCAGGGGGGATCACCGGGGAGCTGTTTTTT. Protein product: CATSDSSGGITGELFF.

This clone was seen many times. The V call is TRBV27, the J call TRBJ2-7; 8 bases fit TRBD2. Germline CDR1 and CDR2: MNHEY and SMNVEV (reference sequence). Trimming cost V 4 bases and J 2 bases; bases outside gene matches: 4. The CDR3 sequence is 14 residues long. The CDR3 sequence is CASSWSGGPYEQYF. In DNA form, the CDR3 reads TGTGCCAGCAGTTGGAGCGGGGGACCCTACGAGCAGTACTTC.

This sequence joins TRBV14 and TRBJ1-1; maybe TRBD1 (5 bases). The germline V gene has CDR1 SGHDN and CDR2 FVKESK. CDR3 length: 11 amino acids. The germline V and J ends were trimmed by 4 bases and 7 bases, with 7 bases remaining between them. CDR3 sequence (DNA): TGTGCCAGCAGCCTCCAGGGTGAAGCTTTCTTT. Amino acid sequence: CASSLQGEAFF.

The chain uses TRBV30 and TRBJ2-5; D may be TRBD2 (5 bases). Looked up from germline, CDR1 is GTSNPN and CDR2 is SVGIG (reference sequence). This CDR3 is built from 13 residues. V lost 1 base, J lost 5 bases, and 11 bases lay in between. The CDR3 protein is CAWSGGSRETQYF. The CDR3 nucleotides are TGTGCCTGGAGTGGAGGGAGTAGGGAGACCCAGTACTTC.

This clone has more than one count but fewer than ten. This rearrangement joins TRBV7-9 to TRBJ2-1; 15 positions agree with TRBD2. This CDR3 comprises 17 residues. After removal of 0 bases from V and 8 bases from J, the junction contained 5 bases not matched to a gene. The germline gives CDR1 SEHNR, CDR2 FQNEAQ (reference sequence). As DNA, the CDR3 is TGTGCCAGCAGCTTAGCAGGACTAGCGGGAGGGCCCGATGAGCAGTTCTTC. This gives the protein CASSLAGLAGGPDEQFF.

CDR3 sequence reads: CASSQVRTGGEKLFF. CDR3 sequence (DNA): TGTGCCAGCTCACAAGTTCGGACAGGGGGAGAAAAACTGTTTTTT. V usage is TRBV18 and J usage is TRBJ1-4; 10 bases align to TRBD1. V was pared by 4 bases and J by 8 bases, with 7 bases of the junction left unmatched. Looked up from germline, CDR1 is KGHSH and CDR2 is LQKENI. CDR3 length: 15 amino acids.

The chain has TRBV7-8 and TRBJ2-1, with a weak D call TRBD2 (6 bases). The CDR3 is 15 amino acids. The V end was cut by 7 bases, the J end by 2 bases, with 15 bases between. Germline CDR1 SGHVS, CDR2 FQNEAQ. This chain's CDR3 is CASKFGSTTYNEQFF. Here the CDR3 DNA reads TGTGCCAGCAAATTCGGGAGTACCACCTACAATGAGCAGTTCTTC.

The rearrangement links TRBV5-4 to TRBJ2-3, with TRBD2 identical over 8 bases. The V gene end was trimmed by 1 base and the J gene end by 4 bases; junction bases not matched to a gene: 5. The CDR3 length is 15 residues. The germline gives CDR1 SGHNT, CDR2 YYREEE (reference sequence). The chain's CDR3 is CASSLLAGRADTQYF. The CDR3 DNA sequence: TGTGCCAGCAGCTTGTTAGCGGGGAGGGCAGATACGCAGTATTTT.

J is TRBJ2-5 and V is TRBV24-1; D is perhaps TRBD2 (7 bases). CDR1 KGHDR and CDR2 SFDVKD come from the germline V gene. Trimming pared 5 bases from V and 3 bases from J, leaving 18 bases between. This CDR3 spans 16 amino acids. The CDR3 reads CATSGPEGGVEETQYF. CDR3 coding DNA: TGTGCCACCAGTGGCCCCGAGGGGGGGGTCGAAGAGACCCAGTACTTC.

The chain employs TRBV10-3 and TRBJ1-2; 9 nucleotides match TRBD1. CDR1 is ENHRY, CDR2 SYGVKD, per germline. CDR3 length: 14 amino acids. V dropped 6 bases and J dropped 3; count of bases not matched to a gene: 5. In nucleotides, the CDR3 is TGTGCCATCAGAGGGGACAGGGACTACTATGGCTACACCTTC. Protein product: CAIRGDRDYYGYTF.

The CDR3 spells CASGLVGQGISYEQYF. The CDR3 DNA reads TGTGCTAGTGGTTTGGTTGGACAGGGAATTTCCTACGAGCAGTACTTC. The chain employs TRBV12-5 and TRBJ2-7; 8 bases are a match to TRBD1. The length of the CDR3 is 16 residues. V was clipped by 0 bases and J by 1 base; unmatched bases: 5. CDR1 LGHNT and CDR2 FRNRAP come from the germline V gene.

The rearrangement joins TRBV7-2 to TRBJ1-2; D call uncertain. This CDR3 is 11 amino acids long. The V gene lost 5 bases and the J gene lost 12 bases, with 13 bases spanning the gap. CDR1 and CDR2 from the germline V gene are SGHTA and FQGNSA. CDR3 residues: CASSRTMSNTF. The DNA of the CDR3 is TGTGCCAGCAGCCGAACGATGAGTAACACCTTC.

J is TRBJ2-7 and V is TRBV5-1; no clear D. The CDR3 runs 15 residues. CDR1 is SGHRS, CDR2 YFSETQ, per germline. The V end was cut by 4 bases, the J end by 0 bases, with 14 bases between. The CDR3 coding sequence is TGCGCCAGCAGCCCCTTCCCAGGAACCTCCTACGAGCAGTACTTC. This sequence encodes CASSPFPGTSYEQYF. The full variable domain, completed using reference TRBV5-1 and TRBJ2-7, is KAGVTQTPRYLIKTRGQQVTLSCSPISGHRSVSWYQQTPGQGLQFLFEYFSETQRNKGNFPGRFSGRQFSNSRSEMNVSTLELGDSALYLCASSPFPGTSYEQYFGPGTRLTVT.

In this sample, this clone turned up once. CDR3 region: CASSLGAVYNEQFF. The CDR3 DNA follows: TGTGCCAGCAGCTTAGGCGCCGTCTACAATGAGCAGTTCTTC. The rearrangement joins TRBV7-2 to TRBJ2-1; D is uncertain. V was shortened by 1 base and J by 3 bases, with 7 bases between the two germline ends. CDR3 length equals 14 residues. From germline, CDR1 is SGHTA and CDR2 FQGNSA.

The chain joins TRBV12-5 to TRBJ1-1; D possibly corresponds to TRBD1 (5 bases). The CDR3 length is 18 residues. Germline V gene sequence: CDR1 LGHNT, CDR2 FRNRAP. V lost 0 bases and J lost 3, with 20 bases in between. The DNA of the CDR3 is TGTGCTAGTGGTTTGGTGGGGGGGTCCCACATCGGGGACACTGAAGCTTTCTTT. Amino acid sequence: CASGLVGGSHIGDTEAFF.

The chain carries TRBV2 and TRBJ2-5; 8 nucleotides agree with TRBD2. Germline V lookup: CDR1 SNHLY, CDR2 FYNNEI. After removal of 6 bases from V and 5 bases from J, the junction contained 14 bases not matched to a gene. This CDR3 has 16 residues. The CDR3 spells CASSGTKAGVYETQYF. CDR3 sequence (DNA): TGTGCCAGCAGCGGGACAAAAGCGGGAGTGTATGAGACCCAGTACTTC.

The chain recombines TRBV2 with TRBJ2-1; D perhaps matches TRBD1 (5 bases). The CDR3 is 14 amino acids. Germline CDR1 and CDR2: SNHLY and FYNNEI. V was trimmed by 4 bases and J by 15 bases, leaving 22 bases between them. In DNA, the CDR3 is TGTGCCAGCAGTGTGTTCGTTCAAATCCCAGGGATGTTCTTC. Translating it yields CASSVFVQIPGMFF.

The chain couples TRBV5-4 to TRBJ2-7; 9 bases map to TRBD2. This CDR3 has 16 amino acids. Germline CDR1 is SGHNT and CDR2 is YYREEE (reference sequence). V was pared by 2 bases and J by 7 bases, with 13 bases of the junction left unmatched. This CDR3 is CASSFPASSGKLEQYF. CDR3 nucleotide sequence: TGTGCCAGCAGCTTCCCCGCGTCTAGCGGGAAGCTAGAGCAGTACTTC.

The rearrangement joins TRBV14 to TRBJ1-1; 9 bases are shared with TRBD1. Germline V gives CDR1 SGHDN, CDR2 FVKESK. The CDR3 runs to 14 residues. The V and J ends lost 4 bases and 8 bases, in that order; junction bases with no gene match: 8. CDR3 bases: TGTGCCAGCAGCCCATTCGGGACAGGGCGCGAAGCTTTCTTT. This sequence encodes CASSPFGTGREAFF.

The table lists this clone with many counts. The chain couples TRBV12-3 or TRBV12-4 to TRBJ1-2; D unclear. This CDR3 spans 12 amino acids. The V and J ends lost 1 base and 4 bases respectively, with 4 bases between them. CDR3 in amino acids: CASSLDSYGYTF. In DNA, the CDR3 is TGTGCCAGCAGTTTAGACAGCTATGGCTACACCTTC.

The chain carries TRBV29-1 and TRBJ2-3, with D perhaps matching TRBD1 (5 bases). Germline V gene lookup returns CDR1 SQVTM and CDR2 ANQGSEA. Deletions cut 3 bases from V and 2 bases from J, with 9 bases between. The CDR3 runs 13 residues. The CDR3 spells CSVESRDTDTQYF. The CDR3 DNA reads TGCAGCGTTGAGAGCAGGGACACAGATACGCAGTATTTT.

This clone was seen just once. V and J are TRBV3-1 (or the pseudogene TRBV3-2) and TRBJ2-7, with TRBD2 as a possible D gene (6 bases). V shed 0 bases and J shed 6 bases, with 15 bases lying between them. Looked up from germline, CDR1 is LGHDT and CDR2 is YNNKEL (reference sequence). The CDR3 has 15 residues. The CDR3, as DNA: TGTGCCAGCAGCCAAGAGCAACTGTGGGGAGGCGAGCAGTACTTC. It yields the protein CASSQEQLWGGEQYF.

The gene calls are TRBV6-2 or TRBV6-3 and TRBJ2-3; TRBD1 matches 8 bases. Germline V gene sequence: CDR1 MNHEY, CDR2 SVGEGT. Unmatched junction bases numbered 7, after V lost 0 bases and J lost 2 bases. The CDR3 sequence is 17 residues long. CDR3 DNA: TGTGCCAGCAGTTACTCGATGGACAGGGATTACACAGATACGCAGTATTTT. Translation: CASSYSMDRDYTDTQYF.

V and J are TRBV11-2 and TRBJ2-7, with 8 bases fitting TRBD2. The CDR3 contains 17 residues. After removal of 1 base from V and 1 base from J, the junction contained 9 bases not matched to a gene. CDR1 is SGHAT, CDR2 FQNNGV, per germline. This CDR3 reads CASSLGHLGTSSYEQYF. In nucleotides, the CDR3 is TGTGCCAGCAGCTTAGGCCACTTGGGGACTAGTTCCTACGAGCAGTACTTC.